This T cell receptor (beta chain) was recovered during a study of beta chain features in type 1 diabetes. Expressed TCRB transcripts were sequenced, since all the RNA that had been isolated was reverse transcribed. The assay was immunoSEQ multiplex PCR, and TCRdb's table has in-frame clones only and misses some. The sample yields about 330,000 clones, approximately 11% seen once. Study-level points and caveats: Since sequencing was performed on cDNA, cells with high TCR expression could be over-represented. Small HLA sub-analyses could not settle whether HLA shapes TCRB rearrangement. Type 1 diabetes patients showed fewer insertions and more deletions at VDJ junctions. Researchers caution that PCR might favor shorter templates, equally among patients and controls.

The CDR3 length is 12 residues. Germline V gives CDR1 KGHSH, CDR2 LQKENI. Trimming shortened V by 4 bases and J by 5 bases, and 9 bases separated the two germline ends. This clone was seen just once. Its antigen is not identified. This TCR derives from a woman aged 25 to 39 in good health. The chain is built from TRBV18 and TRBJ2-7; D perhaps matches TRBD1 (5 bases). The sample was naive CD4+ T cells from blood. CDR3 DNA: TGTGCCAGCTCACTTGGGGCGGACGAGCAGTACTTC. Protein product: CASSLGADEQYF.